These T cell receptor beta chains were read from a single sample in a study of T cell responses to AZD1222 COVID-19 vaccine. The data were produced by immunoSEQ multiplex PCR, yet TCRdb's version contains in-frame clones alone and is incomplete. The sample holds fewer than 200,000 clones, roughly nine tenths seen once. The sample in question was peripheral blood, obtained 28 days after the second AZD1222 dose. The receptors shown here come from an adult who received the AZD1222 COVID-19 vaccine. CDR3s include the opening cysteine and the closing phenylalanine or tryptophan. A D gene is named only where the DNA matches it firmly. The listing skips clone size in some rows; elsewhere it reads once, few, many or a size class.

clone size	V gene	J gene	D gene	CDR3 DNA	CDR3 protein
.	TRBV13	TRBJ2-1	.	TGTGCCAGCAGCTTTGGCGGGGAGCAGTTCTTC	CASSFGGEQFF
.	TRBV2	TRBJ2-1	.	TGTGCCAGCAGTGGAGGAAGACTTAAGGGTGAGCAGTTCTTC	CASSGGRLKGEQFF
.	TRBV4-2	TRBJ1-2	.	TGTGCCAGCAGCCAGGACTGGGAAAGTGACTATGGCTACACCTTC	CASSQDWESDYGYTF
.	TRBV30	TRBJ2-1	TRBD2	TGTGCCTGGAGTGGGGGGGGGACTAGCGGGAGAAGGGATGAGCAGTTCTTC	CAWSGGGTSGRRDEQFF
.	TRBV19	TRBJ1-1	.	TGTGCCAGTAGTATGGGATGGGGCCGGGGGGACACTGAAGCTTTCTTT	CASSMGWGRGDTEAFF
few	TRBV6-5	TRBJ2-3	.	TGTGCCAGCAGTTACGGCTCGAGGCTCCTCACAGATACGCAGTATTTT	CASSYGSRLLTDTQYF
.	TRBV5-1	TRBJ2-2	.	TGCGCCAGCAGCTTGGCACAGGGCACCGGGGAGCTGTTTTTT	CASSLAQGTGELFF
.	TRBV11-2	TRBJ1-5	TRBD1	TGTGCCAGCAGCTTGGAGGGACAGGGACGCCCTCTTAGCAATCAGCCCCAGCATTTT	CASSLEGQGRPLSNQPQHF
.	TRBV19	TRBJ2-7	TRBD1	TGTGCCAGTAGTAGAGGACAGGTTCCCACGGAGCAGTACTTC	CASSRGQVPTEQYF
.	TRBV12-3/TRBV12-4	TRBJ1-1	TRBD1	TGTGCCAGCAGTTCGGGACAGGCGAGCAAAGCTTTCTTT	CASSSGQASKAFF
.	TRBV29-1	TRBJ1-4	TRBD1	TGCAGCGTTGGACAGGGTAATGAAAAACTGTTTTTT	CSVGQGNEKLFF
.	TRBV27	TRBJ1-4	.	TGTGCCAGCAGTTTATCAACCAGGCCTAATGAAAAACTGTTTTTT	CASSLSTRPNEKLFF
.	TRBV19	TRBJ1-4	.	TGTGCCAGTAGTATACTAAGCGAGCCAACTAATGAAAAACTGTTTTTT	CASSILSEPTNEKLFF
.	TRBV6-5	TRBJ2-1	.	TGTGCCAGCAGCCCATGGAGGGGGTCCTACAATGAGCAGTTCTTC	CASSPWRGSYNEQFF
.	TRBV7-3	TRBJ2-7	.	TGTGCCAGCTCCGAGGGGCCCTATACAGGCGAGCAGTACTTC	CASSEGPYTGEQYF
.	TRBV18	TRBJ1-1	.	TGTGCCAGCTCACCGGCGTTGACTGAAGCTTTCTTT	CASSPALTEAFF
.	TRBV4-2	TRBJ2-7	.	TGTGCCAGCAGCCAGCTGCAGACCTACGAGCAGTACTTC	CASSQLQTYEQYF
.	TRBV28	TRBJ1-3	TRBD1	TGTGCCAGCAGTCGGACAGGGGGCAGAAAAGTCTCTGGAAACACCATATATTTT	CASSRTGGRKVSGNTIYF
.	TRBV18	TRBJ2-5	.	TGTACCAGCTCGCTCGGGACAGACTCAGCGGGGGAGACCCAGTACTTC	CTSSLGTDSAGETQYF
.	TRBV5-1	TRBJ2-1	.	TGCGCCAGCAGGATTGAGTACAATGAGCAGTTCTTC	CASRIEYNEQFF
.	TRBV21-1	TRBJ1-5	.	TGTGCCAGCAGCAAAGAAGCGGGACTCCTCGCCAATCAGCCCCAGCATTTT	CASSKEAGLLANQPQHF
.	TRBV9	TRBJ2-3	.	TGTGCCAGCAGCTTCCGACCGACATCTAGCACAGATACGCAGTATTTT	CASSFRPTSSTDTQYF
.	TRBV5-4	TRBJ1-3	TRBD1	TGTGCCAGCAGCACCCACGGGACAGGGCTTGGAAACACCATATATTTT	CASSTHGTGLGNTIYF
.	TRBV12-3/TRBV12-4	TRBJ2-1	TRBD1	TGTGCCAGCAGCTCAGGGGGCGAGCAGTTCTTC	CASSSGGEQFF
.	TRBV4-3	TRBJ2-6	.	TGCGCCAGCAGCCAATTTGCCGGGATCTGGGCCAACGTCCTGACTTTC	CASSQFAGIWANVLTF
.	TRBV6-5	TRBJ1-6	.	TGTGCCAGCAGTTACGCGTCTCGGGGTAATTCACCCCTCCACTTT	CASSYASRGNSPLHF
once	TRBV6-4	TRBJ2-1	TRBD2	TGTGCCAGCAGTGACGAAGGGACTAGTTACTACAATGAGCAGTTCTTC	CASSDEGTSYYNEQFF
.	TRBV3-1/TRBV3-2	TRBJ2-7	TRBD2	TGTGCCAGCAGCCAACGAGCAACTAGCGGGAGATACGAGCAGTACTTC	CASSQRATSGRYEQYF
.	TRBV3-1/TRBV3-2	TRBJ2-3	TRBD2	TGTGCCAGCAGCCAAGACCTAGCGGGAGGGCCAGATACGCAGTATTTT	CASSQDLAGGPDTQYF
.	TRBV18	TRBJ2-5	TRBD1	TGTGCCAGCACGAGGGACAGACAAGAGACCCAGTACTTC	CASTRDRQETQYF
once	TRBV7-3	TRBJ2-7	.	TGTGCCAGCAGCTTAAACAGGGACTACGAGCAGTACTTC	CASSLNRDYEQYF
.	TRBV6-2/TRBV6-3	TRBJ1-2	.	TGTGCCAGCAGTTACGCGGTCTATGGCTACACCTTC	CASSYAVYGYTF
.	TRBV9	TRBJ2-5	.	TGTGCCAGCAGCGTAGTGGTCGGGGGATCAGAGACCCAGTACTTC	CASSVVVGGSETQYF
.	TRBV7-2	TRBJ2-4	TRBD1	TGTGCCAGCAGCGGAAGGGGGCTGGGGGCCAAAAACATTCAGTACTTC	CASSGRGLGAKNIQYF
.	TRBV6-1	TRBJ2-1	TRBD1	TGTGCCAGCAGTGCCCCGGGACAGGGGAGAAATGAGCAGTTCTTC	CASSAPGQGRNEQFF
once	TRBV6-5	TRBJ2-7	TRBD1	TGTGCCAGCAGTCAGGGGGCCCACGAGCAGTACTTC	CASSQGAHEQYF
.	TRBV28	TRBJ2-2	.	TGTGCCAGCAGTTTAATGCAGGGCTTTGGCGGGGAGCTGTTTTTT	CASSLMQGFGGELFF
.	TRBV6-6	TRBJ2-1	.	TGTGCCAGCAGTTCGGCCTCCTACAATGAGCAGTTCTTC	CASSSASYNEQFF
.	TRBV18	TRBJ1-1	.	TGTGCCAGCTCACCGAACACTGAAGCTTTCTTT	CASSPNTEAFF
.	TRBV9	TRBJ2-7	.	TGTGCCAGCAGCGTAGAAGGAGGGTTATCCTACGAGCAGTACTTC	CASSVEGGLSYEQYF
.	TRBV11-1	TRBJ2-2	TRBD1	TGTGCCAGCAGCTTGACAGGGAGAATCGGGGAGCTGTTTTTT	CASSLTGRIGELFF
.	TRBV18	TRBJ1-1	.	TGTGCCAGCTCACCACAGCGGGGGCACACTGAAGCTTTCTTT	CASSPQRGHTEAFF
.	TRBV29-1	TRBJ2-1	.	TGCAGCGTTGAACCAGGAGTCTCCTACAATGAGCAGTTCTTC	CSVEPGVSYNEQFF
.	TRBV5-6	TRBJ2-3	.	TGTGCCAGCAGATCGCACAGGGCACTCGGTCGGCTCTCAGATACGCAGTATTTT	CASRSHRALGRLSDTQYF
.	TRBV11-2	TRBJ2-7	.	TGTGCCAGCAGCTCCACCCTTCGGGGCTACGAGCAGTACTTC	CASSSTLRGYEQYF
.	TRBV5-1	TRBJ1-1	.	TGCGCCAGCAGCTTGGACAGTGTGGGTGAAGCTTTCTTT	CASSLDSVGEAFF
.	TRBV7-9	TRBJ2-7	TRBD2	TGTGCCAGCAGCATGGGGGGACTAGCGGGAAACTACGAGCAGTACTTC	CASSMGGLAGNYEQYF